These 20 T cell receptor beta chains originate from one sample sequenced in a study of human T cells and chemical hapten exposure. TCRdb reprocessed the RACE reads with MiXCR, giving one entry per CDR3 protein. The sample has 280,000 or so distinct CDR3 sequences, approximately 7.5% seen once. Time point here: pre-sensitization, week 0. Specified treatment: therapeutic diphenylcyclopropenone sensitization with weekly scalp DPC. The material sequenced was whole blood, taken in connection with sensitization to the hapten diphenylcyclopropenone (DPC). These receptors all stem from a man aged 18 to 29 with alopecia areata. Some clones in this sample may be carry-over from other donors' samples.

This clonotype was seen many times. The chain employs TRBV7-2 and TRBJ2-2; D gene ambiguous. CDR3 length equals 13 residues. Germline V gives CDR1 SGHTA, CDR2 FQGNSA. The ends were cut back, 0 bases at V and 6 bases at J, with 5 bases in the middle. The CDR3 sequence is CASSLAGSGELFF. The CDR3 coding sequence is TGTGCCAGCAGCTTAGCGGGGTCCGGGGAGCTGTTTTTT.

In nucleotides, the CDR3 is TGCAGTGCTAGAGCGTGGCCTACCTTGAACACTGAAGCTTTCTTT. It codes for CSARAWPTLNTEAFF. This chain links TRBV20-1 with TRBJ1-1, with D unresolved. CDR1 and CDR2 (germline): DFQATT, SNEGSKA (reference sequence). The CDR3 is 15 residues long. The V end was cut by 1 base, the J end by 0 bases, with 12 bases between.

This clonotype came up a few times. J is TRBJ1-1 and V is TRBV7-3; TRBD1 might be the D (6 bases). Trimming shortened V by 2 bases and J by 2 bases, and 15 bases separated the two germline ends. CDR1 is SGHTA, CDR2 FQGTGA, per germline. The length of the CDR3 is 16 residues. CDR3 sequence (DNA): TGTGCCAGCAGCTTAGACGGGGCAGGGGAAAACACTGAAGCTTTCTTT. The encoded protein is CASSLDGAGENTEAFF. The full variable domain, rest sourced from reference TRBV7-3 and TRBJ1-1, is GAGVSQTPSNKVTEKGKYVELRCDPISGHTALYWYRQSLGQGPEFLIYFQGTGAADDSGLPNDRFFAVRPEGSVSTLKIQRTERGDSAVYLCASSLDGAGENTEAFFGQGTRLTVV.

The chain combines TRBV9 with TRBJ2-7; 10 bases map to TRBD2. Per germline, CDR1 SGDLS and CDR2 YYNGEE. V lost 3 bases to trimming and J lost 2 bases; unmatched junction nucleotides: 5. The CDR3 is made up of 15 amino acids. The CDR3 DNA reads as TGTGCCAGCAGCGCTGGGACTAGCGTAGCCTACGAGCAGTACTTC. Translation: CASSAGTSVAYEQYF.

This clonotype appeared a few times. The V and J genes are TRBV4-2 and TRBJ1-3, with D perhaps matching TRBD1 (5 bases). This CDR3 is 15 amino acids long. CDR1 and CDR2 (germline): LGHNA, YNFKEQ. Between the trimmed V and J ends, which lost 4 bases and 2 bases, there was a span of 12 bases. The CDR3 DNA follows: TGTGCCAGCAGCCTATCGGGGGTCCCTGGAAACACCATATATTTT. This codes for CASSLSGVPGNTIYF.

This clonotype was detected only a few times. The rearrangement links TRBV4-3 to TRBJ1-3; D not certain. The germline V gene encodes CDR1 LGHNA and CDR2 YSLEER. The V end was cut by 1 base, the J end by 2 bases, with 21 bases between. The CDR3 totals 19 residues. The CDR3 here is CASSQAAGIPEQAGNTIYF. For the CDR3, the DNA is TGCGCCAGCAGCCAAGCAGCGGGCATCCCGGAGCAGGCTGGAAACACCATATATTTT.

This chain's CDR3 is CASSKLAGVQETQYF. The DNA of the CDR3 is TGCGCCAGCAGCAAACTAGCGGGGGTCCAAGAGACCCAGTACTTC. The chain has TRBV5-1 and TRBJ2-5; TRBD2 matches at 11 bases. After removal of 4 bases from V and 1 base from J, the junction contained 3 bases not matched to a gene. This CDR3 is 15 amino acids long. Germline CDR1 reads SGHRS; CDR2 reads YFSETQ.

This clonotype has ten or more counts. This chain uses TRBV7-3 with TRBJ1-1; D uncertain. The germline CDR1 and CDR2 sequences are SGHTA and FQGTGA. The V and J ends lost 2 bases and 10 bases respectively, with 11 bases between them. This CDR3 is 12 amino acids long. CDR3 nucleotide sequence: TGTGCCAGCAGCTTAGGTCTTCCGGTAGCTTTCTTT. The encoded protein is CASSLGLPVAFF.

About this clonotype: Just one base apart from a much larger clone, this may be a read error. The chain joins TRBV7-9 to TRBJ2-7; no reliable D call. Germline V gene sequence: CDR1 SEHNR, CDR2 FQNEAQ (reference sequence). CDR3 size: 12 residues. CDR3 bases: TGTGCCAGCAGCTCCGGAGCCTACGAGCGGTACTTC. Residues: CASSSGAYERYF.

The CDR3 loop is CASSLDTGENSPLHF. In DNA form, the CDR3 reads TGCGCCAGCAGCTTGGACACAGGGGAGAACTCACCCCTCCACTTT. The chain combines TRBV5-1 with TRBJ1-6, with 7 bases lining up with TRBD1. The CDR3 loop spans 15 amino acids. CDR1 and CDR2 (germline): SGHRS, YFSETQ. Trimming took 0 bases from V and 10 from J; bases not matched to a gene: 7.

This clonotype was seen only a few times. The V and J genes are TRBV3-1 and TRBJ2-7; the D is unclear. Trimming pared 4 bases from V and 2 bases from J, leaving 12 bases between. The CDR3 totals 14 residues. Germline-derived CDR1 and CDR2 are LGHDT and YNNKEL (reference sequence). CDR3 in amino acids: CASSPTDGAYEQYV. Here the CDR3 DNA reads TGTGCCAGCAGCCCCACGGATGGGGCCTACGAGCAGTACGTC.

This clonotype was counted a few times. This rearrangement joins TRBV12-3 or TRBV12-4 to TRBJ1-5; TRBD1 matches 12 bases. With V trimmed by 8 bases and J by 6 bases, 5 bases remained unmatched. The CDR3 totals 14 residues. Written as DNA, the CDR3 is TGTGCCAGCCTGAAGGGACAGGGGGCTCAGCCCCAGCATTTT. Amino acids: CASLKGQGAQPQHF.

This clonotype was counted a few times. This chain links TRBV15 with TRBJ1-1, with D unclear. V was shortened by 3 bases and J by 1 base, with 15 bases between the two germline ends. The germline gives CDR1 LNHNV, CDR2 YYDKDF (reference sequence). The CDR3 consists of 16 residues. The CDR3 DNA reads TGTGCCACCAGCAGCCCTTTCCTCGACGAGAACACTGAAGCTTTCTTT. Protein sequence: CATSSPFLDENTEAFF. Supplemented by reference TRBV15 and TRBJ1-1, the full variable domain reads DAMVIQNPRYQVTQFGKPVTLSCSQTLNHNVMYWYQQKSSQAPKLLFHYYDKDFNNEADTPDNFQSRRPNTSFCFLDIRSPGLGDTAMYLCATSSPFLDENTEAFFGQGTRLTVV.

The CDR3 is CASIRVAGANVLTF. The CDR3 DNA is TGTGCCAGCATCCGAGTGGCTGGGGCCAACGTCCTGACTTTC. The V gene is TRBV6-1, the J gene TRBJ2-6, with D hard to call. This CDR3 comprises 14 residues. Trimming removed 7 bases at V and 2 bases at J, with 9 bases between. Germline CDR1 reads MNHNS; CDR2 reads SASEGT.

At least ten counts were recorded for this clonotype. The chain recombines TRBV6-2 or TRBV6-3 with TRBJ2-7; perhaps TRBD2 as D (5 bases). Trimming pared 0 bases from V and 2 bases from J, leaving 23 bases between. The CDR3 loop spans 19 amino acids. Germline-derived CDR1 and CDR2 are MNHEY and SVGEGT. CDR3 region: CASSYSSRTHGERAYEQYF. Written as DNA, the CDR3 is TGTGCCAGCAGTTACTCGTCTCGGACCCATGGGGAGAGGGCCTACGAGCAGTACTTC.

The V and J genes are TRBV28 and TRBJ2-1; 12 positions agree with TRBD2. V lost 4 bases, J lost 7 bases, and 5 bases stayed unmatched. From germline, CDR1 is MDHEN and CDR2 SYDVKM. CDR3 length: 15 residues. CDR3 in amino acids: CASSYLAGGRNEQFF. CDR3 coding DNA: TGTGCCAGCAGTTATCTAGCGGGGGGGCGTAATGAGCAGTTCTTC.

This clonotype has more than one count but fewer than ten. This chain joins TRBV2 and TRBJ2-7; possibly TRBD1 for D (5 bases). The germline V gene encodes CDR1 SNHLY and CDR2 FYNNEI. The CDR3 sequence is 12 residues long. The ends were cut back, 11 bases at V and 0 bases at J, with 11 bases in the middle. CDR3 residues: CAATDSSYEQYV. As DNA, the CDR3 is TGTGCCGCGACAGACAGCTCCTACGAGCAGTACGTC.

The rearrangement joins TRBV29-1 to TRBJ1-2; TRBD1 might be the D (5 bases). Germline loops: CDR1 SQVTM, CDR2 ANQGSEA. This CDR3 is built from 14 residues. V shed 3 bases and J shed 0 bases, with 11 bases lying between them. CDR3 residues: CSVEAGTTNYGYTF. In DNA form, the CDR3 reads TGCAGCGTTGAGGCAGGGACGACTAACTATGGCTACACCTTC. The full variable domain, in which reference TRBV29-1 and TRBJ1-2 provide the parts outside the CDR3, is SAVISQKPSRDICQRGTSLTIQCQVDSQVTMMFWYRQQPGQSLTLIATANQGSEATYESGFVIDKFPISRPNLTFSTLTVSNMSPEDSSIYLCSVEAGTTNYGYTFGSGTRLTVV.

The V call is TRBV6-2 or TRBV6-3, the J call TRBJ2-1; no definite D call. Trimming left V 7 bases short and J 3 bases short, with 7 bases between. This CDR3 contains 12 residues. Germline CDR1 MNHEY, CDR2 SVGEGT. The CDR3 is CASTLGYNEQFF. The CDR3 nucleotides are TGTGCCAGCACGTTGGGCTACAATGAGCAGTTCTTC.

The chain couples TRBV20-1 to TRBJ2-3; the match to TRBD1 covers 10 bases. Trimming removed 2 bases from V and 4 bases from J; junction bases left unmatched: 3. This CDR3 has 14 amino acids. CDR1 and CDR2 (germline): DFQATT, SNEGSKA (reference sequence). The CDR3 region is CSARRDRGADTQYF. Here the CDR3 DNA reads TGCAGTGCTAGAAGGGACAGGGGCGCAGATACGCAGTATTTT.